These 3 T cell receptor beta chains were all obtained from the same sample, sequenced in a study of cytomegalovirus exposure and HLA in healthy donors. In the PCR, 60 Vbeta and 13 Jbeta primers were used. Here immunoSEQ multiplex PCR was the method, and the copy in TCRdb shows in-frame clones only, minus some. The sample includes some 90,000 clones, about 70% of them seen just once. Sequenced sample: PBMCs. All receptors derive from a man in his 60s in good health and CMV-seronegative.

In its sample, this clone was seen once. The gene calls are TRBV5-8 and TRBJ1-3; 7 nucleotides agree with TRBD1. Germline V gives CDR1 SGHTS, CDR2 YDEGEE. The CDR3 covers 16 residues. J gave up 2 bases and V 0 bases, and 5 bases lay outside the gene matches. CDR3 bases: TGTGCCAGCAGCTTGGAGGGGGCGCAGGCTGGAAACACCATATATTTT. This sequence encodes CASSLEGAQAGNTIYF.

The chain joins TRBV7-9 to TRBJ1-4; weak D call: TRBD1 (5 bases). CDR1 and CDR2 (germline): SEHNR, FQNEAQ (reference sequence). This CDR3 has 14 amino acids. V lost 0 bases, J lost 7 bases, and 9 bases lay in between. The DNA of the CDR3 is TGTGCCAGCAGCTTAGCGGGGCAGGTTGAAAAACTGTTTTTT. Protein: CASSLAGQVEKLFF.

This clone was seen only a few times. This chain connects TRBV9 to TRBJ2-1, with TRBD2 as a possible D gene (6 bases). Trimming removed 0 bases from V and 6 bases from J, with 7 bases in between. Germline CDR1 reads SGDLS; CDR2 reads YYNGEE. The CDR3 is 13 residues long. The CDR3 DNA is TGTGCCAGCAGCGTAGGTAGCGGCAATGAGCAGTTCTTC. It translates to CASSVGSGNEQFF.